One and the same sample provided the 2 T cell receptor beta chains below, sequenced in a study of T-cell reconstitution after alpha-beta-depleted transplantation in children. Unique molecular identifiers were built into the TCRbeta library. TCRdb analysed the PCR reads with MiXCR anew, one entry per CDR3 protein. Among 640,000 or so distinct CDR3 sequences listed, approximately 17% were seen once. The sequences come from PBMCs from the stem cell graft donor, collected from the stem cell graft. The source is a human donor who donated a stem cell graft to a child with acute myeloid leukemia.

Many counts were recorded for this clonotype. The chain recombines TRBV20-1 with TRBJ2-4, with D possibly being TRBD1 (5 bases). The CDR3 contains 11 residues. The V and J ends lost 5 bases and 7 bases respectively, with 9 bases between them. From germline, CDR1 is DFQATT and CDR2 SNEGSKA (reference sequence). The CDR3 nucleotides are TGCAGTGCTGTGAACAGGAACATTCAGTACTTC. Protein sequence: CSAVNRNIQYF.

CDR3 nucleotides: TGTGCCAGCGGAGACAGTCCCGCGGGGAATGAGCAGTTCTTC. Protein product: CASGDSPAGNEQFF. The chain uses TRBV27 and TRBJ2-1, with a weak D call TRBD2 (6 bases). V dropped 8 bases and J dropped 7 bases, with 18 bases sitting between them. Looked up from germline, CDR1 is MNHEY and CDR2 is SMNVEV (reference sequence). CDR3 size: 14 residues.